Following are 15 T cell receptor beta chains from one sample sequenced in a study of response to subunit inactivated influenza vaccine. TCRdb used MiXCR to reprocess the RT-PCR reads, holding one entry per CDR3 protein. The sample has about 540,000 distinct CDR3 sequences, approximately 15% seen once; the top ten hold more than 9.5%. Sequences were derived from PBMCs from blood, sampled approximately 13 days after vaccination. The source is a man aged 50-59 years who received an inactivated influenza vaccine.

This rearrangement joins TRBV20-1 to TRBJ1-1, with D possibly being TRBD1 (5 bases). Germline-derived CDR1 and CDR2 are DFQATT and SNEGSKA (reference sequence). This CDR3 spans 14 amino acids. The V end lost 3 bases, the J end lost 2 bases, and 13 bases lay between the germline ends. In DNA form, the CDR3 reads TGCAGTGCTAGCTTCTGGCAGGGAAACACTGAAGCTTTCTTT. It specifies CSASFWQGNTEAFF.

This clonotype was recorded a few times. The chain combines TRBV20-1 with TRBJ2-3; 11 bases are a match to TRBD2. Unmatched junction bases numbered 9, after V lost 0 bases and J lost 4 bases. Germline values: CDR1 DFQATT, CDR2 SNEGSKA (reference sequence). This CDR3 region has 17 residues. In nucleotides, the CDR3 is TGCAGTGCTAGAGATCTCTCTAGCGGGGGGAAGGCAGATACGCAGTATTTT. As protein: CSARDLSSGGKADTQYF.

CDR3 sequence (DNA): TGTGCCAGCAGTTATGCGGGACAGGGGGCAAATCAGCCCCAGCATTTT. Residues: CASSYAGQGANQPQHF. The chain recombines TRBV6-2 or TRBV6-3 with TRBJ1-5; 12 bases are a match to TRBD1. The CDR3 is made up of 16 amino acids. V trimming: 3 bases; J trimming: 4 bases; junction bases outside the gene matches: 4. Germline V CDR1 and CDR2: MNHEY, SVGEGT.

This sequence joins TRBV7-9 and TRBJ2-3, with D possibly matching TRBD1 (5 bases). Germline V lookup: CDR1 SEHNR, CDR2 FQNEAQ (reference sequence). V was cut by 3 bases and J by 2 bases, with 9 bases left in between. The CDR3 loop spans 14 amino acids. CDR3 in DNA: TGTGCCAGCAGCTTTGACAGAAACACAGATACGCAGTATTTT. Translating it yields CASSFDRNTDTQYF.

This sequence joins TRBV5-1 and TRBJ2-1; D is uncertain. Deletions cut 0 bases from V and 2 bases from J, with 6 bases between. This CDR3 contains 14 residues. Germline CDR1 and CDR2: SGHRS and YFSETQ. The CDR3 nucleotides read TGCGCCAGCAGCTTGGGCCCAACCTACAATGAGCAGTTCTTC. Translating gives CASSLGPTYNEQFF.

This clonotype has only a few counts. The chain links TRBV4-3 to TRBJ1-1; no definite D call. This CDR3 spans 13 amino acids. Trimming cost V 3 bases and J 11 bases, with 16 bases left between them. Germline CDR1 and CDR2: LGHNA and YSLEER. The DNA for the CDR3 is TGCGCCAGCAGCCACGAAGACGCTGCGGAGGCTTTCTTT. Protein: CASSHEDAAEAFF.

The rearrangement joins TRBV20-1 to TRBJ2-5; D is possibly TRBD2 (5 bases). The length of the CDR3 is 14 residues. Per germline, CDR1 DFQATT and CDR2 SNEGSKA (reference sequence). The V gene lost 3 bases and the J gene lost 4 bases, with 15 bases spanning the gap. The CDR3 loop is CSASSWEWGETQYF. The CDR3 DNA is TGCAGTGCTAGTTCGTGGGAGTGGGGAGAGACCCAGTACTTC.

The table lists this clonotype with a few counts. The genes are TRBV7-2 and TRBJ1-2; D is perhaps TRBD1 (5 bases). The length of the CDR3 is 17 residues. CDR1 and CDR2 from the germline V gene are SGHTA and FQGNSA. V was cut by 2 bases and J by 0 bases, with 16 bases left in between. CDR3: CASSLIAGPGPNYGYTF. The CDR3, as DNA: TGTGCCAGCAGCTTAATAGCAGGGCCAGGGCCTAACTATGGCTACACCTTC.

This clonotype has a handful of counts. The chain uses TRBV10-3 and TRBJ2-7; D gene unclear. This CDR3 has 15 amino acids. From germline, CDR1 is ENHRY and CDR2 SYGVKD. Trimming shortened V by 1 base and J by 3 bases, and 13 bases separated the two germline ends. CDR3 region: CAISEFRTDDYEQYF. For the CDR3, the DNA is TGTGCCATCAGTGAGTTCCGGACGGACGACTACGAGCAGTACTTC.

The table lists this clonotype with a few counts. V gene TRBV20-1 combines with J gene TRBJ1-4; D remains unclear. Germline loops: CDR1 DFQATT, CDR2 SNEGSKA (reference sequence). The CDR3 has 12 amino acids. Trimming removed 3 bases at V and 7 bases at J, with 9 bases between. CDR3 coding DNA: TGCAGTGCTAGGGTTGTTGGTGAAAAACTGTTTTTT. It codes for CSARVVGEKLFF.

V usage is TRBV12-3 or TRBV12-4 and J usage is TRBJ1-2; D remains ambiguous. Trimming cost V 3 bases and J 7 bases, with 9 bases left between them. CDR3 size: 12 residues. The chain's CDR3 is CASSLDWSGYTF. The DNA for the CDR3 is TGTGCCAGCAGTTTGGATTGGTCTGGCTACACCTTC.

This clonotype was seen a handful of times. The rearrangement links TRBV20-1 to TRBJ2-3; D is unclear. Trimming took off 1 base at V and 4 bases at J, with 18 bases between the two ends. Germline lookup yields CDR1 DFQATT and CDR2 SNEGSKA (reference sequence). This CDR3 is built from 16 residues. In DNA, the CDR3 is TGCAGTGCTAGAGCGATCAGTGGTGGGGTCCCAGATACGCAGTATTTT. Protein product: CSARAISGGVPDTQYF.

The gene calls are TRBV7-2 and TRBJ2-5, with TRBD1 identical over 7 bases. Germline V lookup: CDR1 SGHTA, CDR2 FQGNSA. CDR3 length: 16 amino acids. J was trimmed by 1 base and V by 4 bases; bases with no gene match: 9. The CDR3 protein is CASSSQTGASQETQYF. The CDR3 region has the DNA TGTGCCAGCAGCTCCCAAACAGGGGCCAGCCAAGAGACCCAGTACTTC.

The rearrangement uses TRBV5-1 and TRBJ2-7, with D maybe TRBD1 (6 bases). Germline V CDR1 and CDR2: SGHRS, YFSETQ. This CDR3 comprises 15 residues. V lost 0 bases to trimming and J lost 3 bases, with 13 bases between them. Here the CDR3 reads CASSLDQGLHYEQYF. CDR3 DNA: TGCGCCAGCAGCTTGGACCAGGGGCTACACTACGAGCAGTACTTC.

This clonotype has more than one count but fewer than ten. CDR3 sequence reads: CASSTGLAGFKDEQFF. CDR3 DNA sequence: TGCGCCAGCAGCACCGGACTAGCGGGGTTTAAGGATGAGCAGTTCTTC. The V gene is TRBV5-1, the J gene TRBJ2-1; TRBD2 matches 12 bases. Germline lookup yields CDR1 SGHRS and CDR2 YFSETQ. The CDR3 length is 16 residues. The V and J ends lost 4 bases and 8 bases, in that order; junction bases with no gene match: 10.